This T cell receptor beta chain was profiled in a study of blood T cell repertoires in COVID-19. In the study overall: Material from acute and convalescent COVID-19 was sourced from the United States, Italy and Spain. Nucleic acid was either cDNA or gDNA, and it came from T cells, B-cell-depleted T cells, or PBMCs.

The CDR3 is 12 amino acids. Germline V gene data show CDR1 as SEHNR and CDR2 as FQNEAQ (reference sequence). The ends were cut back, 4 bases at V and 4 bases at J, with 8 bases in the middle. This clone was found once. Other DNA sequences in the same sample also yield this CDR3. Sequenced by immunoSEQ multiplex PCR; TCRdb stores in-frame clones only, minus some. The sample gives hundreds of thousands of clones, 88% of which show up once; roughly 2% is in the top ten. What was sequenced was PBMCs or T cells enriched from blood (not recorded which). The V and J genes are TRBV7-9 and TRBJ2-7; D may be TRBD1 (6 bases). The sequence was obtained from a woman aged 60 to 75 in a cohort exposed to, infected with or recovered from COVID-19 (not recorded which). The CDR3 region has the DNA TGTGCCAGCAGCTCCAGGGGTTACGAGCAGTACTTC. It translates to CASSSRGYEQYF. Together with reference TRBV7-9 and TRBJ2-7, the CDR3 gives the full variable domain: DTGVSQNPRHKITKRGQNVTFRCDPISEHNRLYWYRQTLGQGPEFLTYFQNEAQLEKSRLLSDRFSAERPKGSFSTLEIQRTEQGDSAMYLCASSSRGYEQYFGPGTRLTVT.